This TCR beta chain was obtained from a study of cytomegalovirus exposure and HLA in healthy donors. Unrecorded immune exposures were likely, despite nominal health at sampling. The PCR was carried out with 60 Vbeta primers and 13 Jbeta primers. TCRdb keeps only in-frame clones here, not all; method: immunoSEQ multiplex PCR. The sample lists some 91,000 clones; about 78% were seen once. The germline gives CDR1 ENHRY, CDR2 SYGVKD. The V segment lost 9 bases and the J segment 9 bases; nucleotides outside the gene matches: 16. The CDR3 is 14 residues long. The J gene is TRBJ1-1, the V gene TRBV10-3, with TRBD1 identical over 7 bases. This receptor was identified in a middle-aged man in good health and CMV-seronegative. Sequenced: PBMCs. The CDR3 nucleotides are TGTGCCATAAGCCCCTCCCTGTCAGGGGGGCAAGCTTTCTTT. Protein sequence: CAISPSLSGGQAFF.